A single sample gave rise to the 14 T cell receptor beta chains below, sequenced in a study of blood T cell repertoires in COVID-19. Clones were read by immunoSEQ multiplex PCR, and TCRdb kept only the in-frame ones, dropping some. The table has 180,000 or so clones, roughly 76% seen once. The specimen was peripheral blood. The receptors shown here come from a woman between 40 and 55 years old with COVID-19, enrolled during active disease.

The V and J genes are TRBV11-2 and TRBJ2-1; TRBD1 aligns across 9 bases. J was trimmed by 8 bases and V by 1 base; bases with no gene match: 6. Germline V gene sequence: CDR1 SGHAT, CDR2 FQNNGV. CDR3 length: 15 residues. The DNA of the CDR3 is TGTGCCAGCAGCTTAGGGGGACAGGGCCGCGATGAGCAGTTCTTC. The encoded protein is CASSLGGQGRDEQFF.

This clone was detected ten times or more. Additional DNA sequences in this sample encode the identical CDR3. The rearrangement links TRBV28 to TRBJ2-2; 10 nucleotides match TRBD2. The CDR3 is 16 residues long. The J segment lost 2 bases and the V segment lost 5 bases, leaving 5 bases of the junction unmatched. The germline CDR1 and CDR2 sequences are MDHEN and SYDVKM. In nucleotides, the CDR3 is TGTGCCAGCAGTCCAAGCGGGAGGGCCAACACCGGGGAGCTGTTTTTT. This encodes CASSPSGRANTGELFF.

The DNA of the CDR3 is TGTGCCAGCAGCCCATGGAGGGACGGACTAGCGGGGTTCACAGATACGCAGTATTTT. Its translation is CASSPWRDGLAGFTDTQYF. The chain carries TRBV9 and TRBJ2-3; 12 nucleotides line up with TRBD2. V shed 4 bases, J shed 2 bases, and the junction held 14 bases outside the gene matches. The CDR3 totals 19 residues. The germline CDR1 and CDR2 sequences are SGDLS and YYNGEE.

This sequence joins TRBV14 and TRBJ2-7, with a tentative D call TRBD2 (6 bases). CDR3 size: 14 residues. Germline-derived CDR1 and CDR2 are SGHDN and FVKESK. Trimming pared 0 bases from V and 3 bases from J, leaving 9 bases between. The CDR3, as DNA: TGTGCCAGCAGCCAAGAAGGGGACTTCTACGAGCAGTACTTC. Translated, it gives CASSQEGDFYEQYF.

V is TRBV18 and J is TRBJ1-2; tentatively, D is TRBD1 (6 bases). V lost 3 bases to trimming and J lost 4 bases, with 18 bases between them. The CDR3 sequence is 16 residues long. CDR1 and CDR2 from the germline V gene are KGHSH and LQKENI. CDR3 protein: CASSPKQGQLSYGYTF. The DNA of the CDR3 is TGTGCCAGCTCACCTAAACAGGGACAACTCTCCTATGGCTACACCTTC.

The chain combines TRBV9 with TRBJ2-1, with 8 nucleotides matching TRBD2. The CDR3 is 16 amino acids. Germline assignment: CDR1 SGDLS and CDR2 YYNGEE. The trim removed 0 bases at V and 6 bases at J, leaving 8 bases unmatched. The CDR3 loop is CASSVGAGVTGNEQFF. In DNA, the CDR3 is TGTGCCAGCAGCGTAGGAGCGGGGGTTACTGGCAATGAGCAGTTCTTC.

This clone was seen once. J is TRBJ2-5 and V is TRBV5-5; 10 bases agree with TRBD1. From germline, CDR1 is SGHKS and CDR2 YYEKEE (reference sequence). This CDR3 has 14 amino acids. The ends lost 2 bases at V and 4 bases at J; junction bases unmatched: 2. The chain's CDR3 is CASSLRDRGETQYF. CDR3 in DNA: TGTGCCAGCAGCTTAAGGGACAGGGGAGAGACCCAGTACTTC. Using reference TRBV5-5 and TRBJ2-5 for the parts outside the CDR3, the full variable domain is DAGVTQSPTHLIKTRGQQVTLRCSPISGHKSVSWYQQVLGQGPQFIFQYYEKEERGRGNFPDRFSARQFPNYSSELNVNALLLGDSALYLCASSLRDRGETQYFGPGTRLLVL.

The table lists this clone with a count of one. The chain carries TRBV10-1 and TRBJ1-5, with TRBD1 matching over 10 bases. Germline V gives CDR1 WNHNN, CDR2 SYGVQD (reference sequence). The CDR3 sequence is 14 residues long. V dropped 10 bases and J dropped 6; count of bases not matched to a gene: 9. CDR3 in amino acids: CANPPGQGPQPQHF. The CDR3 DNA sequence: TGCGCCAACCCCCCGGGACAGGGGCCTCAGCCCCAGCATTTT.

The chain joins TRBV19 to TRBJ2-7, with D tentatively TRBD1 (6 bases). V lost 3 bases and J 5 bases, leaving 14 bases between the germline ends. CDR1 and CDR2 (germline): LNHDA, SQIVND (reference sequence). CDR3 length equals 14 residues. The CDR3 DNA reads TGTGCCAGTAGTATGGGCCAGGGGACCCACGAGCAGTACTTC. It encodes CASSMGQGTHEQYF.

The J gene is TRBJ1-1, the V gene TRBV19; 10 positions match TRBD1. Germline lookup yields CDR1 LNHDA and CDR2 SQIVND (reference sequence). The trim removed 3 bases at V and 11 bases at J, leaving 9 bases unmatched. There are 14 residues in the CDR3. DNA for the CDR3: TGTGCCAGTAGTATTTCGGGACAGGGGCGATCGGCTTTCTTT. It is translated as CASSISGQGRSAFF. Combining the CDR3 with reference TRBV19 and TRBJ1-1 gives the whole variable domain DGGITQSPKYLFRKEGQNVTLSCEQNLNHDAMYWYRQDPGQGLRLIYYSQIVNDFQKGDIAEGYSVSREKKESFPLTVTSAQKNPTAFYLCASSISGQGRSAFFGQGTRLTVV.

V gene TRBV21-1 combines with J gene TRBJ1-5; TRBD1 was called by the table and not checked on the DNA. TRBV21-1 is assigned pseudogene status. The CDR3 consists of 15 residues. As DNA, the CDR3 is TGTGCCAGCAGCAAATGGGGCAGCCTAAATCAGCCCCAGCATTTT. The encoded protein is CASSKWGSLNQPQHF.

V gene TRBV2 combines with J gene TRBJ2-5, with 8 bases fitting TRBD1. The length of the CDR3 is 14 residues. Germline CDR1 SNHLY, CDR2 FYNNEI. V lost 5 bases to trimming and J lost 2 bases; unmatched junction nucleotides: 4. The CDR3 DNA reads TGTGCCAGCAGTCCCTACAGGGGGCAAGAGACCCAGTACTTC. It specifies CASSPYRGQETQYF.

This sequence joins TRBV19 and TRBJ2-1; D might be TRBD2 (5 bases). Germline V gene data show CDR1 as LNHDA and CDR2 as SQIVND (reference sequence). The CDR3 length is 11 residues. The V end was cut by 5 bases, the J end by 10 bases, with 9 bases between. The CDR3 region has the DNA TGTGCCAGTAGTCTAGCATCCGAGCAGTTCTTC. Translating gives CASSLASEQFF.

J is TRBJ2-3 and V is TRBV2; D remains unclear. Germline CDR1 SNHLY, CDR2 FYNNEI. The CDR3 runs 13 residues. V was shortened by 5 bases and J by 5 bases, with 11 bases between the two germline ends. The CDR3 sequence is CASSPYSGDTQYF. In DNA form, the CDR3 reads TGTGCCAGCAGTCCGTATTCGGGAGATACGCAGTATTTT.